This TCR beta chain appears in the sequencing data of a study of blood T cell repertoires in COVID-19. Study-wide background: The United States, Italy and Spain were the sources of the acute and convalescent COVID-19 samples. PBMCs, B-cell-depleted T cells, or T cells provided the cDNA or gDNA that made up the material.

This clone was recorded a few times. Authors' analysis steps: Reference gene primer amplification gave nucleated cell count estimates. Assay: immunoSEQ multiplex PCR; the TCRdb copy retains only in-frame clones and omits some. The V and J calls and the clone size are those of that table, but D and trimming were determined from the DNA. The profile shows around 97,000 clones, 87% of them singletons. CDR1 and CDR2 (germline): SGHRS, YFSETQ. The length of the CDR3 is 14 residues. V shed 4 bases, J shed 3 bases, and the junction held 4 bases outside the gene matches. Specimen: peripheral blood. The chain links TRBV5-1 to TRBJ1-2, with TRBD1 matching over 9 bases. The origin of this receptor is a human donor in a cohort sampled during active COVID-19. The CDR3 region is CASSRRDRDYGYTF. The CDR3 nucleotides are TGCGCCAGCAGCCGCCGGGACAGGGACTATGGCTACACCTTC.